These T cell receptor beta chains were read from a single sample in a study of blood T cells in healthy people across ages. Each CDR3 protein gets one entry after TCRdb re-called the 5' RACE reads with MiXCR. Seen here are 380,000 or so distinct CDR3 sequences, 45% to 60% observed once, and the top ten hold 50% to 65%. Source material: blood. The receptors here all came from a man in his sixties in good health. CDR3s include the opening cysteine and the closing phenylalanine or tryptophan. A D gene is named only where the DNA matches it firmly. Clone size appears in some rows only: once, few, many, or a class for an expanded clone.

TRBJ2-2 | . | TRBV7-2 | . | CASSFVTGELFF | TGTGCCAGCAGCTTTGTGACCGGGGAGCTGTTTTTT
TRBJ2-5 | . | TRBV29-1 | TRBD2 | CSVEVALAGEKETQYF | TGCAGCGTTGAAGTTGCCCTGGCGGGGGAAAAGGAGACCCAGTACTTC
TRBJ2-7 | . | TRBV3-1 | . | CASSQDSGAPYF | TGTGCCAGCAGCCAAGATTCGGGGGCTCCGTACTTC
TRBJ2-3 | many | TRBV12-3/TRBV12-4 | TRBD1 | CASSPGQGQTDTQYF | TGTGCCAGCAGTCCGGGACAGGGTCAGACAGATACGCAGTATTTT
TRBJ2-5 | few | TRBV4-1 | TRBD2 | CASSQAHPLTSGSDRTQYF | TGCGCCAGCAGCCAAGCTCACCCTTTGACTAGCGGGAGTGATAGGACCCAGTACTTC
TRBJ2-7 | . | TRBV20-1 | TRBD1 | CSARWGTESYEQYF | TGCAGTGCTAGGTGGGGGACAGAATCCTACGAGCAGTACTTC
TRBJ1-5 | . | TRBV20-1 | . | CSASGQQYSNQPQHF | TGCAGTGCTAGTGGGCAGCAGTATAGCAATCAGCCCCAGCATTTT
TRBJ2-7 | . | TRBV4-2 | . | CASSHLRGDEQYF | TGTGCCAGCAGCCACTTGAGGGGGGACGAGCAGTACTTC
TRBJ2-2 | . | TRBV9 | . | CASSRDLLNTRELFF | TGTGCCAGCAGCCGGGACTTGCTGAACACCAGGGAGCTGTTTTTT
TRBJ2-7 | . | TRBV20-1 | . | CSAARQVTYEQYF | TGCAGTGCTGCCCGACAGGTAACCTACGAGCAGTACTTC
TRBJ1-2 | . | TRBV27 | . | CASSLSRTLNYGYTF | TGTGCCAGCAGTTTATCCCGGACATTAAACTATGGCTACACCTTC
TRBJ2-1 | . | TRBV11-2 | TRBD2 | CASKPGLAGDPNYNEQFF | TGTGCCAGCAAGCCGGGACTAGCGGGGGATCCTAACTACAATGAGCAGTTCTTC
TRBJ2-3 | few | TRBV7-2 | . | CASSLRDSPQNTQYF | TGTGCCAGCAGCCTCCGGGACTCCCCACAGAATACGCAGTATTTT
TRBJ2-3 | many | TRBV7-2 | . | CASSDVSDTQYF | TGTGCCAGCAGCGATGTATCGGATACGCAGTATTTT
TRBJ2-2 | . | TRBV29-1 | TRBD2 | CSVEDPGTSGSPGTGELFF | TGCAGCGTTGAAGACCCCGGGACTAGCGGGAGCCCCGGGACCGGGGAGCTGTTTTTT
TRBJ1-2 | few | TRBV7-9 | TRBD1 | CASSSLSADRGYGYTF | TGTGCCAGCAGCTCCCTCTCGGCGGACAGGGGATATGGCTACACCTTC
TRBJ2-3 | . | TRBV25-1 | . | CASSRAAPSTDTQYF | TGTGCCAGCAGCCGTGCAGCCCCTAGCACAGATACGCAGTATTTT
TRBJ2-5 | few | TRBV12-3/TRBV12-4 | . | CASSPPGSSRGETQYF | TGTGCCAGCAGTCCCCCCGGGTCCTCTAGGGGAGAGACCCAGTACTTC
TRBJ1-2 | . | TRBV9 | . | CASSDGARGGYTF | TGTGCCAGCAGCGATGGGGCAAGGGGTGGCTACACCTTC
TRBJ2-1 | . | TRBV20-1 | . | CSARAWKMAYNEQFF | TGCAGTGCTAGAGCATGGAAGATGGCCTACAATGAGCAGTTCTTC
TRBJ2-3 | . | TRBV30 | . | CAWSEVPTDTQYF | TGTGCCTGGAGTGAGGTTCCCACAGATACGCAGTATTTT
TRBJ2-3 | . | TRBV19 | TRBD2 | CASSLLTSGRDDTQYF | TGTGCCAGTAGTCTCCTCACTAGCGGGAGGGATGATACGCAGTATTTT
TRBJ2-3 | . | TRBV20-1 | TRBD1 | CSARRGARGPTDTQYF | TGCAGTGCTAGAAGGGGAGCGAGGGGGCCAACAGATACGCAGTATTTT
TRBJ1-4 | . | TRBV4-3 | TRBD1 | CASSQDHRGRSEKLFF | TGCGCCAGCAGCCAAGATCATAGGGGGCGGTCTGAAAAACTGTTTTTT
TRBJ2-4 | . | TRBV28 | . | CASSGHTSEGYDKNIQYF | TGTGCCAGCAGTGGACATACTTCCGAGGGCTATGACAAAAACATTCAGTACTTC
TRBJ2-5 | . | TRBV20-1 | . | CSARDPWDLRRTQYF | TGCAGTGCTAGAGATCCCTGGGACTTGCGCCGGACCCAGTACTTC
TRBJ2-5 | few | TRBV7-2 | . | CASSFNAGSVGETQYF | TGTGCCAGCAGCTTCAACGCGGGGTCGGTGGGGGAGACCCAGTACTTC
TRBJ1-2 | . | TRBV20-1 | . | CSARDLGGYGYTF | TGCAGTGCTAGAGATCTAGGGGGCTATGGCTACACCTTC
TRBJ2-1 | . | TRBV5-6 | . | CASRRGISYNEQFF | TGTGCCAGCAGACGGGGGATTTCCTACAATGAGCAGTTCTTC
TRBJ1-5 | many | TRBV28 | TRBD1 | CASRATGGGNQPQHF | TGTGCCAGCAGGGCTACAGGGGGAGGGAATCAGCCCCAGCATTTT
TRBJ2-7 | . | TRBV7-9 | TRBD1 | CASSPDQGVREQYF | TGTGCCAGCAGCCCGGACCAGGGGGTACGCGAGCAGTACTTC
TRBJ2-7 | few | TRBV9 | TRBD2 | CASSETPGLAGGRNEQYF | TGTGCCAGCAGCGAAACACCGGGACTAGCGGGAGGGCGGAACGAGCAGTACTTC
TRBJ2-7 | . | TRBV4-3 | . | CASSQDSSSGVGISYEQYF | TGCGCCAGCAGCCAAGACTCCAGTTCGGGGGTTGGTATTTCCTACGAGCAGTACTTC
TRBJ1-2 | few | TRBV7-2 | . | CASSRQTNVGHGYTF | TGTGCCAGCAGCCGACAGACTAACGTGGGACATGGCTACACCTTC
TRBJ2-3 | once | TRBV20-1 | TRBD1 | CSAVPQGAVADTQYF | TGCAGTGCTGTTCCACAGGGGGCGGTGGCAGATACGCAGTATTTT
TRBJ1-5 | . | TRBV7-9 | . | CAGSLEQGNQPQHF | TGTGCCGGCAGCTTAGAACAGGGAAACCAGCCCCAGCATTTT
TRBJ1-2 | few | TRBV7-2 | . | CASSLPLPDVLVYGYTF | TGTGCCAGCAGCTTACCCTTACCCGACGTACTAGTATATGGCTACACCTTC
TRBJ2-1 | . | TRBV4-3 | TRBD2 | CASSPSGRYNEQFF | TGCGCCAGCAGCCCCTCCGGGAGGTACAATGAGCAGTTCTTC
TRBJ2-1 | . | TRBV12-3/TRBV12-4 | TRBD2 | CASSPYSGRYHKEQFF | TGTGCCAGCAGCCCGTATAGCGGGAGGTACCACAAGGAGCAGTTCTTC
TRBJ2-6 | few | TRBV7-6 | TRBD1 | CASSLESGRVQGADGANVLTF | TGTGCCAGCAGCTTGGAATCGGGTCGGGTGCAGGGGGCGGATGGGGCCAACGTCCTGACTTTC
TRBJ1-2 | . | TRBV20-1 | . | CSATRDSAGEGYTF | TGCAGTGCTACCCGCGACAGTGCGGGGGAAGGCTACACCTTC
TRBJ2-3 | . | TRBV14 | TRBD2 | CASSRGDYDTQYF | TGTGCCAGCAGCCGCGGGGACTACGATACGCAGTATTTT
TRBJ1-5 | . | TRBV20-1 | . | CSARVGGSNQPQHF | TGCAGTGCTAGAGTAGGGGGGAGCAATCAGCCCCAGCATTTT
TRBJ1-2 | . | TRBV12-5 | TRBD1 | CASGLTGSYGYTF | TGTGCTAGTGGCCTGACAGGGTCCTATGGCTACACCTTC
TRBJ2-1 | . | TRBV27 | . | CASSLRSGEQFF | TGTGCCAGCAGCCTCCGGAGCGGTGAGCAGTTCTTC
TRBJ2-3 | . | TRBV12-3/TRBV12-4 | . | CASRSDGTDTQYF | TGTGCCAGCAGATCGGACGGCACAGATACGCAGTATTTT
TRBJ2-3 | . | TRBV27 | TRBD2 | CASSPLAGGPTDTQYF | TGTGCCAGCAGTCCCCTAGCGGGGGGGCCCACAGATACGCAGTATTTT
TRBJ1-2 | . | TRBV3-1 | . | CASSQRMTGGYTF | TGTGCCAGCAGCCAAAGGATGACCGGTGGCTACACCTTC
TRBJ2-7 | few | TRBV28 | TRBD1 | CASSSDPGQGAQGRGYEQYF | TGTGCCAGCAGTTCCGACCCGGGACAGGGGGCGCAAGGGAGGGGGTACGAGCAGTACTTC
TRBJ2-3 | . | TRBV4-3 | TRBD1 | CASSPGTGNTDTQYF | TGCGCCAGCAGTCCCGGGACAGGGAACACAGATACGCAGTATTTT
TRBJ1-1 | . | TRBV29-1 | . | CSVVTPLNTEAFF | TGCAGCGTTGTAACGCCCCTGAACACTGAAGCTTTCTTT
TRBJ1-1 | few | TRBV6-1 | . | CASSRQQGMNTEAFF | TGTGCCAGCAGCAGGCAGCAGGGCATGAACACTGAAGCTTTCTTT
TRBJ1-2 | . | TRBV28 | TRBD1 | CASRGDREGGYTF | TGTGCCAGCAGGGGGGACAGGGAGGGTGGCTACACCTTC
TRBJ2-7 | . | TRBV5-1 | . | CASSLGTDSYEQYF | TGCGCCAGCAGCTTGGGAACGGACTCCTACGAGCAGTACTTC